This T cell receptor (beta chain) was sequenced during a study of cytomegalovirus exposure and HLA in healthy donors. Study at large: Early released data had about 80 million unique TCRs, all coming from HLA-typed donors. Study-level points and caveats: The authors later found TCR association rates varying by HLA locus, with DRB1 most and HLA-C fewest. An Asian-associated ancestry cluster reportedly showed fewer N-insertions than the approximately 670-donor mean in a later analysis. In a later analysis, V- and J-gene trimming of beta chains associated with a DCLRE1C missense variant, replicated independently.

This clone has more than one count but fewer than ten. Its antigen is still unknown. In the PCR, 60 Vbeta and 13 Jbeta primers were used. Assay: immunoSEQ multiplex PCR; the TCRdb copy retains only in-frame clones and omits some. The sample contains around 150,000 clones, around 60% of which appear only once. The specimen was PBMCs. The clonotype comes from an older woman in good health and CMV-seropositive.

Here the CDR3 reads CASRGTSGRGGYNEQFF. In nucleotides, the CDR3 is TGCGCCAGCAGAGGGACTAGCGGGAGGGGGGGCTACAATGAGCAGTTCTTC. This chain joins TRBV5-1 and TRBJ2-1, with TRBD2 identical over 16 bases. Germline CDR1 and CDR2: SGHRS and YFSETQ. The CDR3 is made up of 17 amino acids. The J segment lost 3 bases and the V segment lost 5 bases, leaving 5 bases of the junction unmatched.